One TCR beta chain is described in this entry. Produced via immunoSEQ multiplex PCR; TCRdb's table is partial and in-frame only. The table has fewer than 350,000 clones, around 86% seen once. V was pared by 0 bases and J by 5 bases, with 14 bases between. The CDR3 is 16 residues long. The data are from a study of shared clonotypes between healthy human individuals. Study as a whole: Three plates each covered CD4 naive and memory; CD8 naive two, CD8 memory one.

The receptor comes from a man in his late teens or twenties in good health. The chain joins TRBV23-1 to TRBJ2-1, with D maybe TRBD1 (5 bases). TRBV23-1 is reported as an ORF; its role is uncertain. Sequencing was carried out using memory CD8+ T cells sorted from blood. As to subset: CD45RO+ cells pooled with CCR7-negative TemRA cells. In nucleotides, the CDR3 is TGCGCCAGCAGTCAATCTCAGGGTGGAATCCACAATGAGCAGTTCTTC. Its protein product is CASSQSQGGIHNEQFF.